The sequence of this T cell receptor beta chain was determined in a study of beta chain features in type 1 diabetes. Study outcomes and limitations: All four CD4+ subsets of Type 1 diabetes patients contained TCRB CDR3s that were moderately but significantly shorter. Whatever favoring of shorter templates PCR might show would apply equally to patients and controls.

Germline assignment: CDR1 SEHNR and CDR2 FQNEAQ (reference sequence). J gave up 3 bases and V 5 bases, and 10 bases lay outside the gene matches. This CDR3 region has 16 residues. Reverse transcribing all isolated RNA meant expressed TCRB transcripts were sequenced. The repertoire was sequenced with immunoSEQ multiplex PCR; TCRdb's copy has only in-frame clones and lacks some. The sample lists 600,000 to 700,000 clones, roughly 12% occurring once. This clone was counted only a few times. Its antigen is not identified. The TCR sequence derives from a man aged 18 to 30 with type 1 diabetes. The chain recombines TRBV7-9 with TRBJ2-1; TRBD1 matches 7 bases. The sequencing sample was made of naive CD4+ T cells from blood. Here the CDR3 DNA reads TGTGCCAGCAGCCAATGGACAGGCCTTGGCTACAATGAGCAGTTCTTC. It is translated as CASSQWTGLGYNEQFF.